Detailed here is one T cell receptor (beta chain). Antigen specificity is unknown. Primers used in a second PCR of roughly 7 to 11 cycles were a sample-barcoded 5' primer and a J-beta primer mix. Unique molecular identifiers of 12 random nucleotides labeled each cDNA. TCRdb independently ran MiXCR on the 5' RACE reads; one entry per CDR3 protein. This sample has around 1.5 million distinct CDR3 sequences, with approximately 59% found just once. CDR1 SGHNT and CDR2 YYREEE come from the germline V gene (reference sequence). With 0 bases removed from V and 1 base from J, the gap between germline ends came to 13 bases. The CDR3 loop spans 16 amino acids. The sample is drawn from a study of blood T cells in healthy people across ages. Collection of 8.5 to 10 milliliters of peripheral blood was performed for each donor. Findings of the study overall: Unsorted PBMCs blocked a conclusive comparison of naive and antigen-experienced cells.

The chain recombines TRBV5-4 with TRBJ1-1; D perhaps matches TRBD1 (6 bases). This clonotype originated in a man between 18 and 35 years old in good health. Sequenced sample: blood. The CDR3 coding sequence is TGTGCCAGCAGCTTGGGTGAAGGGACACCGAACACTGAAGCTTTCTTT. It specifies CASSLGEGTPNTEAFF.